These 9 T cell receptor beta chains originate from one sample sequenced in a study of T cell responses to AZD1222 COVID-19 vaccine. Generated by immunoSEQ multiplex PCR, the TCRdb table keeps only in-frame clones and is missing some. This table holds tens of thousands of clones, approximately 86% found once. The source material was peripheral blood, sampled on day 0 of AZD1222 vaccination. The receptors shown here come from an adult in good health.

This chain uses TRBV7-2 with TRBJ2-2, with D possibly called TRBD1 or TRBD2 (5 bases each). This CDR3 comprises 14 residues. Per germline, CDR1 SGHTA and CDR2 FQGNSA. The ends were cut back, 4 bases at V and 6 bases at J, with 12 bases in the middle. CDR3 residues: CASSSSVGAGELFF. The CDR3 DNA sequence: TGTGCCAGCAGCTCGTCCGTGGGGGCCGGGGAGCTGTTTTTT.

V gene TRBV19 combines with J gene TRBJ1-2; the D is unclear. Trimming took 6 bases from V and 2 from J, leaving 7 bases between them. Germline-derived CDR1 and CDR2 are LNHDA and SQIVND (reference sequence). The CDR3 is made up of 12 amino acids. CDR3 bases: TGTGCCAGTAGAGGCAGGAACTATGGCTACACCTTC. Translation: CASRGRNYGYTF.

The gene calls are TRBV25-1 and TRBJ1-6; TRBD1 might be the D (6 bases). The ends were cut back, 3 bases at V and 13 bases at J, with 16 bases in the middle. This CDR3 comprises 14 residues. Germline V CDR1 and CDR2: MGHDK, SYGVNS. CDR3 loop: CASSDPTGYGPLHF. The CDR3 nucleotides read TGTGCCAGCAGTGACCCCACAGGGTATGGTCCCCTCCACTTT.

J is TRBJ2-5 and V is TRBV5-1; 11 bases fit TRBD1. Unmatched junction bases numbered 5, after V lost 4 bases and J lost 0 bases. This CDR3 region has 16 residues. The germline CDR1 and CDR2 sequences are SGHRS and YFSETQ. DNA of the CDR3: TGCGCCAGCAGCGGCGGGACAGGGGGTTACCAAGAGACCCAGTACTTC. It specifies CASSGGTGGYQETQYF. The whole variable domain, filled in from reference TRBV5-1 and TRBJ2-5, reads KAGVTQTPRYLIKTRGQQVTLSCSPISGHRSVSWYQQTPGQGLQFLFEYFSETQRNKGNFPGRFSGRQFSNSRSEMNVSTLELGDSALYLCASSGGTGGYQETQYFGPGTRLLVL.

The V and J genes are TRBV24-1 and TRBJ2-7; maybe TRBD1 (6 bases). V gave up 9 bases and J gave up 0 bases, with 17 bases separating them. This CDR3 is 15 amino acids long. Looked up from germline, CDR1 is KGHDR and CDR2 is SFDVKD. CDR3 amino acids: CATQVRDTSSYEQYF. Written as DNA, the CDR3 is TGTGCCACCCAAGTCCGGGACACTAGCTCCTACGAGCAGTACTTC.

DNA for the CDR3: TGTGCCAGCAGTTTCCCCGGGCCAGGGGGCCACAATGAGCAGTTCTTC. It yields the protein CASSFPGPGGHNEQFF. This chain links TRBV27 with TRBJ2-1, with 8 bases matching TRBD1. There are 16 residues in the CDR3. Looked up from germline, CDR1 is MNHEY and CDR2 is SMNVEV (reference sequence). The junction had 9 bases not matched to a gene; V was cut back by 3 bases and J by 5 bases.

V usage is TRBV7-8 and J usage is TRBJ2-2, with 14 positions matching TRBD2. This CDR3 contains 16 residues. V lost 8 bases to trimming and J lost 1 base; unmatched junction nucleotides: 3. Per the germline V gene, CDR1 is SGHVS and CDR2 is FQNEAQ. Written as DNA, the CDR3 is TGTGCCAGCCCGACTAGCGGGGGGGAGAACACCGGGGAGCTGTTTTTT. It translates to CASPTSGGENTGELFF.

This chain joins TRBV23-1 and TRBJ1-1, with 8 nucleotides matching TRBD1. TRBV23-1 is noted as an ORF with a role that remains uncertain. This CDR3 has 14 amino acids. The V segment lost 2 bases and the J segment 3 bases; nucleotides outside the gene matches: 2. CDR3 in DNA: TGCGCCAGCAGTCAAAAGACAGGGGACACTGAAGCTTTCTTT. Translating it yields CASSQKTGDTEAFF.

This chain connects TRBV10-1 to TRBJ2-1, with D perhaps TRBD1 (6 bases). V was shortened by 2 bases and J by 7 bases, with 15 bases between the two germline ends. The CDR3 is 15 residues long. Germline-derived CDR1 and CDR2 are WNHNN and SYGVQD (reference sequence). The CDR3 nucleotides are TGCGCCAGCAGTGAGCTCCGAGGGGGTTCAAATGAGCAGTTCTTC. This gives the protein CASSELRGGSNEQFF.